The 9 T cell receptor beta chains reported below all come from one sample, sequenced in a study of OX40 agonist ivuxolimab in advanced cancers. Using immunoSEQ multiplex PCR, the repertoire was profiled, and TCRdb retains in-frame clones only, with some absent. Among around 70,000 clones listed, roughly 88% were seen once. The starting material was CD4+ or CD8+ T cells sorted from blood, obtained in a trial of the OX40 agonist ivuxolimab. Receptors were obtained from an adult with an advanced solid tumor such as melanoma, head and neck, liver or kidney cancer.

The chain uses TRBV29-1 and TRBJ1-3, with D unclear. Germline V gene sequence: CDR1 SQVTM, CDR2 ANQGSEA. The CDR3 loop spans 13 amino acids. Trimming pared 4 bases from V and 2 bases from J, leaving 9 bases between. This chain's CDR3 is CSVALNTGNTIYF. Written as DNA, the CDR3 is TGCAGCGTTGCCTTAAATACTGGAAACACCATATATTTT. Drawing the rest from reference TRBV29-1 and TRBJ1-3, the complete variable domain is SAVISQKPSRDICQRGTSLTIQCQVDSQVTMMFWYRQQPGQSLTLIATANQGSEATYESGFVIDKFPISRPNLTFSTLTVSNMSPEDSSIYLCSVALNTGNTIYFGEGSWLTVV.

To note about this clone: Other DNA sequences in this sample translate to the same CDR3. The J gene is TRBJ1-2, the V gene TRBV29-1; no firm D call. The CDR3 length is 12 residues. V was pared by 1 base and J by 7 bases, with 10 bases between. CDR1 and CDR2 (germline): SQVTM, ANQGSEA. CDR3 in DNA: TGCAGCGTTGAAGCAGGTGGCGGTGGCTACACCTTC. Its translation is CSVEAGGGGYTF.

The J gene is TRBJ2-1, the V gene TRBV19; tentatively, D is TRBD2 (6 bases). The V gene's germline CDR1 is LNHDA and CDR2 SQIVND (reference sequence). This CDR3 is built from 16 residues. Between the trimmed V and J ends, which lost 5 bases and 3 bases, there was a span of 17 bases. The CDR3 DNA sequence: TGTGCCAGTAGTGCCCCTACTAGCAGGAACTACAATGAGCAGTTCTTC. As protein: CASSAPTSRNYNEQFF. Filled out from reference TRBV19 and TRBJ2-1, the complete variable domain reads DGGITQSPKYLFRKEGQNVTLSCEQNLNHDAMYWYRQDPGQGLRLIYYSQIVNDFQKGDIAEGYSVSREKKESFPLTVTSAQKNPTAFYLCASSAPTSRNYNEQFFGPGTRLTVL.

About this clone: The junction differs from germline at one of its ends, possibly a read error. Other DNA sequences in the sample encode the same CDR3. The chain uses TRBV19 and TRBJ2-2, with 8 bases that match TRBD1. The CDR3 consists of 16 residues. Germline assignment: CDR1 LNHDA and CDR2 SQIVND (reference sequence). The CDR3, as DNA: TGTGCCAGTAGTACCTCGGACAGGGCGGTCACCGGGGAGTTGTTTTTT. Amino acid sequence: CASSTSDRAVTGELFF.

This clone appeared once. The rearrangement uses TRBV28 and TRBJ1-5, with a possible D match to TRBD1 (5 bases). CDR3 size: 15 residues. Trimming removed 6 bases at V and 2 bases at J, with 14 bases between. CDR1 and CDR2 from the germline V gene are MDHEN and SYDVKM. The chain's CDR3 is CASRSDSQRNQPQHF. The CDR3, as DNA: TGTGCCAGCAGATCCGACAGCCAGCGCAATCAGCCCCAGCATTTT.

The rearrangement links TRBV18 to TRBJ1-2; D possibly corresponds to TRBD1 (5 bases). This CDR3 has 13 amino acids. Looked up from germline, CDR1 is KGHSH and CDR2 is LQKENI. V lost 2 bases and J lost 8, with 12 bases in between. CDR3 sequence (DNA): TGTGCCAGCTCACCAGCAGGGACGGACGGCTACACCTTC. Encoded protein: CASSPAGTDGYTF.

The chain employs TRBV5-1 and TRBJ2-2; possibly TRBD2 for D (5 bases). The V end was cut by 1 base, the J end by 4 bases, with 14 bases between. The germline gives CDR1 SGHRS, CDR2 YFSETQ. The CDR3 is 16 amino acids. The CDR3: CASSLQTRASTGELFF. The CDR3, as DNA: TGCGCCAGCAGCTTGCAAACTAGGGCGAGCACCGGGGAGCTGTTTTTT.

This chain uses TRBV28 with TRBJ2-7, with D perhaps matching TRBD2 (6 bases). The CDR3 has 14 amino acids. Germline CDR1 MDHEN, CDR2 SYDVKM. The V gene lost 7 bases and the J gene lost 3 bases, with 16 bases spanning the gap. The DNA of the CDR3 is TGTGCCAGCATAATGGGCGGGAAGTACTACGAGCAGTACTTC. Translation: CASIMGGKYYEQYF.

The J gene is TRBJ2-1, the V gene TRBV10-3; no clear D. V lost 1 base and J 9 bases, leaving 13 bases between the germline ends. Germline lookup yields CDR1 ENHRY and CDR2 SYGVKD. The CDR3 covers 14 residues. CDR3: CAISEFQGWSEQFF. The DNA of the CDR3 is TGTGCCATCAGTGAGTTTCAAGGGTGGAGTGAGCAGTTCTTC.